The 31 T cell receptor beta chains given below trace back to one sample, sequenced in a study of T cells in Graves' hyperthyroidism and ophthalmopathy. RNA transcripts yielded amplified TCR beta CDR3 regions. First-round RT-PCR of the TCR CDR3 relied on the HTBI primer set. TCRdb redid the calling of the multiplex PCR reads with MiXCR, one entry per CDR3 protein. The sample records 350,000 or so distinct CDR3 sequences, roughly 18% being singletons. Material for sequencing was blood. The origin of the receptors is a woman aged 40 to 49 with Graves' ophthalmopathy.

As concerns this clonotype: At one of its ends the junction is not consistent with the germline gene, which may arise from a read error. This sequence joins TRBV6-4 and TRBJ1-2, with D perhaps matching TRBD1 (6 bases). The CDR3 extends over 16 amino acids. Germline CDR1 MRHNA, CDR2 SNTAGT. The CDR3 DNA reads TGTGCCAGCAGTCCTATCCAAAGACAGGATGGCTATCGCTACACCTTC. Its translation: CASSPIQRQDGYRYTF.

The chain uses TRBV28 and TRBJ2-2; tentatively, D is TRBD2 (6 bases). The length of the CDR3 is 14 residues. Germline CDR1 is MDHEN and CDR2 is SYDVKM. V was shortened by 6 bases and J by 5 bases, with 13 bases between the two germline ends. The CDR3 bases are TGTGCCAGCAGCCGCCCCCGGGGGACCGGGGAGCTGTTTTTT. Protein product: CASSRPRGTGELFF.

Turning to this clonotype: A much larger clone differs by one base, so this may be a read error. The CDR3 end shows no conserved phenylalanine or tryptophan, and so a read error is likely. The V gene is TRBV6-5, the J gene TRBJ1-2; TRBD1 aligns across 8 bases. Germline CDR1 MNHEY, CDR2 SVGAGI. CDR3 length: 16 amino acids. With V trimmed by 0 bases and J by 8 bases, 11 bases remained unmatched. Here the CDR3 reads CASSYSYRGQEGGYTL. The CDR3 DNA reads TGTGCCAGCAGTTACTCGTACCGGGGACAGGAGGGAGGCTACACCCTC.

The V gene is TRBV30, the J gene TRBJ1-2, with D perhaps matching TRBD1 (6 bases). V lost 8 bases and J 6 bases, leaving 19 bases between the germline ends. Germline V CDR1 and CDR2: GTSNPN, SVGIG (reference sequence). The CDR3 runs 13 residues. CDR3 residues: CARQGQYGNGYTF. The CDR3 DNA follows: TGTGCCCGGCAAGGACAGTATGGAAATGGCTACACCTTC.

This rearrangement joins TRBV6-1 to TRBJ1-2; a possible D gene is TRBD1 (5 bases). Between the trimmed V and J ends, which lost 8 bases and 4 bases, there was a span of 14 bases. The CDR3 is made up of 13 amino acids. The germline CDR1 and CDR2 sequences are MNHNS and SASEGT. CDR3 nucleotides: TGTGCCAGCGGGGTATCGGGGGTCTATGGCTACACCTTC. Amino acid sequence: CASGVSGVYGYTF.

This clonotype was found many times. This sequence joins TRBV2 and TRBJ2-5, with D possibly called TRBD1 or TRBD2 (5 bases each). The V gene's germline CDR1 is SNHLY and CDR2 FYNNEI. The ends were cut back, 6 bases at V and 4 bases at J, with 12 bases in the middle. The CDR3 has 13 amino acids. The CDR3 DNA follows: TGTGCCAGCAGCCGGGACGGAGGAGAGACCCAGTACTTC. It translates to CASSRDGGETQYF.

J is TRBJ2-7 and V is TRBV6-1, with 7 bases aligning to TRBD2. Germline V lookup: CDR1 MNHNS, CDR2 SASEGT. The trim removed 6 bases at V and 6 bases at J, leaving 5 bases unmatched. This CDR3 is built from 12 residues. DNA of the CDR3: TGTGCCAGCAGGGGAGCGGGACGCGAGCAGTACTTC. Amino acid sequence: CASRGAGREQYF.

This CDR3 is CASIRVWGNQPQHF. CDR3 coding DNA: TGTGCCAGCATCCGGGTTTGGGGCAATCAGCCCCAGCATTTT. The V gene is TRBV28, the J gene TRBJ1-5, with D unclear. V dropped 7 bases and J dropped 2 bases, with 12 bases sitting between them. The CDR3 contains 14 residues. Germline V CDR1 and CDR2: MDHEN, SYDVKM.

This clonotype was detected ten times or more. This chain links TRBV10-3 with TRBJ2-2; D uncertain. The V and J ends lost 4 bases and 0 bases respectively, with 9 bases between them. CDR3 size: 15 residues. The germline V gene has CDR1 ENHRY and CDR2 SYGVKD. CDR3 DNA: TGTGCCATCAGTGTTACAGCCGCGAACACCGGGGAGCTGTTTTTT. This sequence encodes CAISVTAANTGELFF.

The CDR3: CASGLLKTQYF. DNA of the CDR3: TGTGCTAGTGGTTTATTAAAGACCCAGTACTTC. V gene TRBV12-5 combines with J gene TRBJ2-5; D call uncertain. From germline, CDR1 is LGHNT and CDR2 FRNRAP. CDR3 length: 11 amino acids. V shed 3 bases and J shed 6 bases, with 5 bases lying between them.

At least ten counts were recorded for this clonotype. The rearrangement links TRBV5-1 to TRBJ1-5; D may be TRBD1 (6 bases). Germline V gives CDR1 SGHRS, CDR2 YFSETQ. The V end was cut by 7 bases, the J end by 5 bases, with 13 bases between. This CDR3 comprises 13 residues. The CDR3 reads CASRTVPDQPQHF. CDR3 in DNA: TGCGCCAGCCGGACAGTGCCCGATCAGCCCCAGCATTTT.

This clonotype came up many times. The J gene is TRBJ2-7, the V gene TRBV7-8; TRBD2 might be the D (6 bases). Deletions cut 3 bases from V and 5 bases from J, with 14 bases between. The V gene's germline CDR1 is SGHVS and CDR2 FQNEAQ. This CDR3 spans 14 amino acids. CDR3 sequence: CASSLNDPGDEQYF. The CDR3 DNA sequence: TGTGCCAGCAGCTTGAACGATCCGGGGGACGAGCAGTACTTC. The variable domain in full, with the rest retrieved from reference TRBV7-8 and TRBJ2-7, is GAGVSQSPRYKVAKRGQDVALRCDPISGHVSLFWYQQALGQGPEFLTYFQNEAQLDKSGLPSDRFFAERPEGSVSTLKIQRTQQEDSAVYLCASSLNDPGDEQYFGPGTRLTVT.

The table lists this clonotype with many counts. The chain has TRBV15 and TRBJ1-3; 7 bases align to TRBD1. CDR3 length equals 14 residues. The germline gives CDR1 LNHNV, CDR2 YYDKDF (reference sequence). Losses at the gene ends were 8 bases for V and 2 bases for J; bases not matched to a gene: 6. CDR3 sequence: CATQGQLAGNTIYF. CDR3 in DNA: TGTGCCACCCAGGGACAGCTTGCTGGAAACACCATATATTTT. The full variable domain, in which reference TRBV15 and TRBJ1-3 provide the parts outside the CDR3, is DAMVIQNPRYQVTQFGKPVTLSCSQTLNHNVMYWYQQKSSQAPKLLFHYYDKDFNNEADTPDNFQSRRPNTSFCFLDIRSPGLGDTAMYLCATQGQLAGNTIYFGEGSWLTVV.

V usage is TRBV7-2 and J usage is TRBJ1-6; D ambiguous. This CDR3 has 16 amino acids. The germline gives CDR1 SGHTA, CDR2 FQGNSA. V was pared by 1 base and J by 8 bases, with 15 bases between. The CDR3 DNA reads TGTGCCAGCAGCTTAGTGGGCAAGGCCGGGGATTCACCCCTCCACTTT. Its translation: CASSLVGKAGDSPLHF.

This clonotype was seen ten or more times. The V call is TRBV27, the J call TRBJ2-5; D is unresolved. The CDR3 runs to 13 residues. Germline V gene data show CDR1 as MNHEY and CDR2 as SMNVEV (reference sequence). Trimming pared 6 bases from V and 0 bases from J, leaving 8 bases between. The DNA for the CDR3 is TGTGCCAGCAGACCGACGTACCAAGAGACCCAGTACTTC. It translates to CASRPTYQETQYF.

There are many counts of this clonotype. J is TRBJ1-6 and V is TRBV4-3; 9 positions match TRBD1. V shed 4 bases, J shed 7 bases, and the junction held 2 bases outside the gene matches. Looked up from germline, CDR1 is LGHNA and CDR2 is YSLEER. This CDR3 spans 14 amino acids. The CDR3 here is CASSRGTGNSPLHF. The DNA of the CDR3 is TGCGCCAGCAGCCGCGGGACAGGGAATTCACCCCTCCACTTT.

This clonotype was picked up many times. The V gene is TRBV7-9, the J gene TRBJ2-5, with D unclear. Germline values: CDR1 SEHNR, CDR2 FQNEAQ (reference sequence). This CDR3 contains 11 residues. Trimming removed 1 base at V and 7 bases at J, with 4 bases between. DNA of the CDR3: TGTGCCAGCAGCTTAGAGGTGACCCAGTACTTC. This gives the protein CASSLEVTQYF. Drawing the rest from reference TRBV7-9 and TRBJ2-5, the complete variable domain is DTGVSQNPRHKITKRGQNVTFRCDPISEHNRLYWYRQTLGQGPEFLTYFQNEAQLEKSRLLSDRFSAERPKGSFSTLEIQRTEQGDSAMYLCASSLEVTQYFGPGTRLLVL.

This clonotype showed up just a few times. V is TRBV4-1 and J is TRBJ1-2; tentatively, D is TRBD1 (5 bases). The CDR3 runs 15 residues. Germline V gives CDR1 MGHRA, CDR2 YSYEKL. V was pared by 3 bases and J by 2 bases, with 13 bases between. The CDR3 nucleotides read TGCGCCAGCAGCCACCCGACAGTAAAAAACTATGGCTACACCTTC. This encodes CASSHPTVKNYGYTF.

The CDR3 is CASSLAQGGRFGTEAFF. As DNA, the CDR3 is TGTGCCAGCAGCTTGGCACAGGGTGGGAGGTTTGGCACTGAAGCTTTCTTT. The rearrangement uses TRBV5-4 and TRBJ1-1, with TRBD1 as a possible D gene (6 bases). CDR3 length equals 17 residues. CDR1 is SGHNT and CDR2 is YYREEE in the germline V gene (reference sequence). The V end lost 0 bases, the J end lost 4 bases, and 19 bases lay between the germline ends.

This clonotype was seen ten or more times. The chain joins TRBV27 to TRBJ2-7, with D hard to call. Trimming shortened V by 4 bases and J by 0 bases, and 10 bases separated the two germline ends. This CDR3 is 14 amino acids long. Germline CDR1 and CDR2: MNHEY and SMNVEV (reference sequence). The DNA of the CDR3 is TGTGCCAGCAGTTCCAGAGAGAGCTCCTACGAGCAGTACTTC. Its translation: CASSSRESSYEQYF.

In this sample, this clonotype turned up many times. The gene calls are TRBV6-1 and TRBJ1-1, with D hard to call. This CDR3 region has 14 residues. Trimming removed 10 bases from V and 3 bases from J, with 18 bases in between. The germline CDR1 and CDR2 sequences are MNHNS and SASEGT. The CDR3 nucleotides are TGTGCCACCTCGGTGATGGGTTCGTACACTGAAGCTTTCTTT. Amino acids: CATSVMGSYTEAFF.

This clonotype was detected ten times or more. The chain combines TRBV28 with TRBJ2-5, with 7 bases matching TRBD2. Germline V CDR1 and CDR2: MDHEN, SYDVKM. V lost 3 bases and J lost 2; bases outside the gene matches: 3. This CDR3 has 14 amino acids. CDR3 bases: TGTGCCAGCAGTTTGGGGGGGGTTCAAGAGACCCAGTACTTC. Its protein is CASSLGGVQETQYF. Supplemented by reference TRBV28 and TRBJ2-5, the full variable domain reads DVKVTQSSRYLVKRTGEKVFLECVQDMDHENMFWYRQDPGLGLRLIYFSYDVKMKEKGDIPEGYSVSREKKERFSLILESASTNQTSMYLCASSLGGVQETQYFGPGTRLLVL.

DNA for the CDR3: TGTGCCAGCAGTTTACCCGACAGGGGGAACGAGCAGTACTTC. This sequence encodes CASSLPDRGNEQYF. The chain combines TRBV28 with TRBJ2-7, with 9 bases aligning to TRBD1. J was trimmed by 5 bases and V by 2 bases; bases with no gene match: 4. This CDR3 spans 14 amino acids. CDR1 and CDR2 (germline): MDHEN, SYDVKM.

This clonotype was detected many times. The rearrangement joins TRBV4-2 to TRBJ2-7, with 16 bases fitting TRBD2. Losses at the gene ends were 4 bases for V and 5 bases for J; bases not matched to a gene: 5. This CDR3 is built from 16 residues. Germline V gives CDR1 LGHNA, CDR2 YNFKEQ. Here the CDR3 reads CASSPGTSGRGHEQYF. Here the CDR3 DNA reads TGTGCCAGCAGCCCCGGGACTAGCGGGAGGGGACACGAGCAGTACTTC.

This clonotype was seen at least ten times. The chain is built from TRBV24-1 and TRBJ2-5, with 8 bases aligning to TRBD2. After removal of 4 bases from V and 5 bases from J, the junction contained 14 bases not matched to a gene. The CDR3 is 17 residues long. From germline, CDR1 is KGHDR and CDR2 SFDVKD. This chain's CDR3 is CATSDPSGGATRETQYF. In nucleotides, the CDR3 is TGTGCCACCAGTGACCCTTCGGGGGGGGCTACTAGGGAGACCCAGTACTTC.

Many counts were recorded for this clonotype. The V call is TRBV20-1, the J call TRBJ1-5; TRBD1 matches at 12 bases. The CDR3 sequence is 15 residues long. Trimming at V came to 4 bases and at J to 6 bases, leaving 7 bases not matched to a gene. Germline lookup yields CDR1 DFQATT and CDR2 SNEGSKA (reference sequence). This CDR3 reads CSATRDRGLGQPQHF. The CDR3 DNA follows: TGCAGTGCTACCCGGGACAGGGGGCTTGGTCAGCCCCAGCATTTT.

This clonotype was counted many times. V usage is TRBV6-1 and J usage is TRBJ2-7; TRBD1 is a possible D gene (6 bases). Trimming left V 4 bases short and J 6 bases short, with 16 bases between. Germline V CDR1 and CDR2: MNHNS, SASEGT. This CDR3 is 14 amino acids long. The CDR3 DNA reads TGTGCCAGCAGTGTAAGGACAGCAGTCGGCGAGCAGTACTTC. It translates to CASSVRTAVGEQYF.

This clonotype was seen at least ten times. The chain uses TRBV6-1 and TRBJ2-7; TRBD2 is a possible D gene (6 bases). Germline CDR1 MNHNS, CDR2 SASEGT. The CDR3 runs 13 residues. V shed 1 base and J shed 5 bases, with 9 bases lying between them. Written as DNA, the CDR3 is TGTGCCAGCAGTGAAGTTGGGGGGAACGAGCAGTACTTC. Translated: CASSEVGGNEQYF.

This chain uses TRBV20-1 with TRBJ2-7; D call uncertain. There are 14 residues in the CDR3. V lost 1 base and J 0 bases, leaving 10 bases between the germline ends. Germline V gives CDR1 DFQATT, CDR2 SNEGSKA (reference sequence). CDR3: CSARGGRGSYEQYF. The CDR3 nucleotides are TGCAGTGCTAGAGGAGGACGAGGCTCCTACGAGCAGTACTTC.

This clonotype has ten or more counts. The chain employs TRBV7-2 and TRBJ1-5, with D hard to call. CDR3 length equals 13 residues. V was cut by 1 base and J by 7 bases, with 8 bases left in between. Germline CDR1 is SGHTA and CDR2 is FQGNSA. CDR3 in amino acids: CASSLDLAQPQHF. The CDR3 DNA sequence: TGTGCCAGCAGCTTAGACTTGGCCCAGCCCCAGCATTTT.

This clonotype was seen repeatedly, ten times or more. This sequence joins TRBV29-1 and TRBJ1-1, with 9 positions matching TRBD1. There are 13 residues in the CDR3. After removal of 6 bases from V and 6 bases from J, the junction contained 8 bases not matched to a gene. Germline values: CDR1 SQVTM, CDR2 ANQGSEA. Written as DNA, the CDR3 is TGCAGCGTAGAGGACAGGGGACGGTCTGAAGCTTTCTTT. This encodes CSVEDRGRSEAFF.